This passage covers 25 T cell receptor beta chains from one sample sequenced in a study of preoperative IRX-2 immunotherapy in early breast cancer. The treatment is: preoperative locoregional IRX-2 cytokine immunotherapy. Using immunoSEQ multiplex PCR, the repertoire was profiled, and TCRdb retains in-frame clones only, with some absent. The sample holds over 35,000 clones, about 95% seen once. Sequenced material: tumor tissue, taken after IRX-2 immunotherapy. The receptor source for this set is a human donor with breast cancer.

V usage is TRBV9 and J usage is TRBJ2-3, with D possibly matching TRBD2 (6 bases). The CDR3 runs to 14 residues. Trimming took off 0 bases at V and 3 bases at J, with 8 bases between the two ends. Per the germline V gene, CDR1 is SGDLS and CDR2 is YYNGEE. The CDR3 here is CASSVAGRTDTQYF. DNA for the CDR3: TGTGCCAGCAGCGTAGCTGGGAGGACAGATACGCAGTATTTT.

The rearrangement links TRBV5-6 to TRBJ2-7; D unresolved. The V end lost 0 bases, the J end lost 3 bases, and 7 bases lay between the germline ends. Germline V CDR1 and CDR2: SGHDT, YYEEEE. The CDR3 has 13 amino acids. This chain's CDR3 is CASSLGGGYEQYF. CDR3 nucleotides: TGTGCCAGCAGCTTGGGAGGTGGCTACGAGCAGTACTTC.

The rearrangement links TRBV5-1 to TRBJ2-7; 16 nucleotides agree with TRBD2. The CDR3 spans 17 residues. Losses at the gene ends were 4 bases for V and 5 bases for J; bases not matched to a gene: 9. Germline loops: CDR1 SGHRS, CDR2 YFSETQ. In DNA, the CDR3 is TGCGCCAGCAGCAAGGGACTAGCGGGAGGGCCCGCCCACGAGCAGTACTTC. Residues: CASSKGLAGGPAHEQYF.

The CDR3 reads CASSSTQGQPQHF. CDR3 bases: TGTGCCAGCAGTTCTACACAGGGGCAGCCCCAGCATTTT. The rearrangement joins TRBV7-2 to TRBJ1-5, with 7 bases matching TRBD1. The CDR3 is 13 residues long. Germline-derived CDR1 and CDR2 are SGHTA and FQGNSA. Unmatched junction bases numbered 6, after V lost 6 bases and J lost 7 bases. The full variable domain, in which reference TRBV7-2 and TRBJ1-5 provide the parts outside the CDR3, is GAGVSQSPSNKVTEKGKDVELRCDPISGHTALYWYRQSLGQGLEFLIYFQGNSAPDKSGLPSDRFSAERTGGSVSTLTIQRTQQEDSAVYLCASSSTQGQPQHFGDGTRLSIL.

The chain is built from TRBV2 and TRBJ1-2; D gene uncertain. The CDR3 is 14 residues long. Trimming cost V 5 bases and J 1 base, with 11 bases left between them. Germline V gene lookup returns CDR1 SNHLY and CDR2 FYNNEI. The CDR3 bases are TGTGCCAGCAGTACCCGACGCAGTAACTATGGCTACACCTTC. Protein: CASSTRRSNYGYTF.

The CDR3: CASKLSDRNTEAFF. The CDR3 nucleotides are TGTGCCAGCAAACTTTCCGACAGGAACACTGAAGCTTTCTTT. This chain joins TRBV5-6 and TRBJ1-1, with a weak D call TRBD1 (5 bases). The length of the CDR3 is 14 residues. V was cut by 6 bases and J by 1 base, with 13 bases left in between. Germline loops: CDR1 SGHDT, CDR2 YYEEEE.

The chain uses TRBV7-9 and TRBJ2-1, with D perhaps TRBD2 (5 bases). Trimming stripped 3 bases from V and 4 bases from J, with 13 bases between. The CDR3 runs 15 residues. Germline V lookup: CDR1 SEHNR, CDR2 FQNEAQ (reference sequence). In nucleotides, the CDR3 is TGTGCCAGCAGCTTTTTAACCAGCGGTTACAATGAGCAGTTCTTC. It codes for CASSFLTSGYNEQFF.

The chain links TRBV19 to TRBJ1-2; 8 nucleotides line up with TRBD1. The CDR3 is made up of 14 amino acids. Losses at the gene ends were 5 bases for V and 4 bases for J; bases not matched to a gene: 6. Germline V CDR1 and CDR2: LNHDA, SQIVND (reference sequence). The CDR3 DNA reads TGTGCCAGTAGTCCGGACAGGGACCGCTATGGCTACACCTTC. Translating gives CASSPDRDRYGYTF.

In its sample, this clone is medium-sized. V and J are TRBV5-1 and TRBJ1-1; D uncertain. Germline V gene lookup returns CDR1 SGHRS and CDR2 YFSETQ. CDR3 size: 12 residues. Between the trimmed V and J ends, which lost 5 bases and 4 bases, there was a span of 9 bases. The CDR3 reads CASSSVGTEAFF. CDR3 DNA sequence: TGCGCCAGCAGTTCGGTGGGCACTGAAGCTTTCTTT.

This clone is a singleton in its sample. The V call is TRBV9, the J call TRBJ2-3, with 7 bases aligning to TRBD2. The CDR3 runs to 16 residues. Germline loops: CDR1 SGDLS, CDR2 YYNGEE. V shed 0 bases, J shed 4 bases, and the junction held 8 bases outside the gene matches. As DNA, the CDR3 is TGTGCCAGCAGCGTAGGGTGGGAGCGGGGAGCAGATACGCAGTATTTT. This translates into CASSVGWERGADTQYF. Based on the CDR3 plus reference TRBV9 and TRBJ2-3, the full variable domain is DSGVTQTPKHLITATGQRVTLRCSPRSGDLSVYWYQQSLDQGLQFLIQYYNGEERAKGNILERFSAQQFPDLHSELNLSSLELGDSALYFCASSVGWERGADTQYFGPGTRLTVL.

This chain connects TRBV7-2 to TRBJ1-5; 8 positions match TRBD1. CDR3 length: 15 amino acids. Germline CDR1 SGHTA, CDR2 FQGNSA. V was pared by 5 bases and J by 0 bases, with 3 bases of the junction left unmatched. CDR3 sequence: CASSRQGTSNQPQHF. The DNA of the CDR3 is TGTGCCAGCAGCAGACAGGGGACTAGCAATCAGCCCCAGCATTTT.

V and J are TRBV5-4 and TRBJ1-3; 10 nucleotides agree with TRBD1. J was trimmed by 0 bases and V by 4 bases; bases with no gene match: 7. This CDR3 has 17 amino acids. CDR1 is SGHNT and CDR2 is YYREEE in the germline V gene (reference sequence). The CDR3 DNA is TGTGCCAGCAGCCCGGGGACAGGGGTGCACTCTGGAAACACCATATATTTT. Protein: CASSPGTGVHSGNTIYF. Looking up the rest from reference TRBV5-4 and TRBJ1-3 gives the full variable domain: ETGVTQSPTHLIKTRGQQVTLRCSSQSGHNTVSWYQQALGQGPQFIFQYYREEENGRGNFPPRFSGLQFPNYSSELNVNALELDDSALYLCASSPGTGVHSGNTIYFGEGSWLTVV.

This chain connects TRBV5-5 to TRBJ1-1, with TRBD1 matching over 9 bases. The CDR3 is 16 residues long. CDR1 is SGHKS and CDR2 is YYEKEE in the germline V gene (reference sequence). With V trimmed by 4 bases and J by 0 bases, 7 bases remained unmatched. The CDR3 protein is CASSTRQGGMNTEAFF. CDR3 in DNA: TGTGCCAGCAGCACCCGACAGGGGGGGATGAACACTGAAGCTTTCTTT.

This clone was counted a few times. The rearrangement uses TRBV28 and TRBJ2-2; the match to TRBD1 covers 12 bases. Unmatched junction bases numbered 10, after V lost 6 bases and J lost 5 bases. The CDR3 extends over 17 amino acids. Germline V gives CDR1 MDHEN, CDR2 SYDVKM. The CDR3 protein is CASRGQGAIHLTGELFF. CDR3 bases: TGTGCCAGCAGGGGACAGGGGGCGATTCATCTAACCGGGGAGCTGTTTTTT. The full variable domain, its missing parts supplied by reference TRBV28 and TRBJ2-2, is DVKVTQSSRYLVKRTGEKVFLECVQDMDHENMFWYRQDPGLGLRLIYFSYDVKMKEKGDIPEGYSVSREKKERFSLILESASTNQTSMYLCASRGQGAIHLTGELFFGEGSRLTVL.

The chain links TRBV19 to TRBJ2-3; D gene ambiguous. The CDR3 extends over 13 amino acids. From germline, CDR1 is LNHDA and CDR2 SQIVND (reference sequence). Trimming cost V 3 bases and J 7 bases, with 11 bases left between them. The CDR3 region has the DNA TGTGCCAGTAGTATCCAACAGACTCATACGCAGTATTTT. This sequence encodes CASSIQQTHTQYF.

This chain connects TRBV7-3 to TRBJ2-2, with 10 bases identical to TRBD2. Germline values: CDR1 SGHTA, CDR2 FQGTGA. This CDR3 region has 15 residues. V lost 5 bases, J lost 7 bases, and 7 bases stayed unmatched. The CDR3 region has the DNA TGTGCCAGCAGCCTAGCGGGAGAGCGGTACGGGGAGCTGTTTTTT. Translation: CASSLAGERYGELFF.

The chain recombines TRBV15 with TRBJ2-6; TRBD2 matches at 7 bases. Germline V gives CDR1 LNHNV, CDR2 YYDKDF (reference sequence). V trimming: 2 bases; J trimming: 0 bases; junction bases outside the gene matches: 13. CDR3 length equals 20 residues. CDR3 in DNA: TGTGCCACCAGCAGAACCCGGACTAGGGGATCCTCCTCTGGGGCCAACGTCCTGACTTTC. This translates into CATSRTRTRGSSSGANVLTF. The complete variable domain, with remaining parts taken from reference TRBV15 and TRBJ2-6, reads DAMVIQNPRYQVTQFGKPVTLSCSQTLNHNVMYWYQQKSSQAPKLLFHYYDKDFNNEADTPDNFQSRRPNTSFCFLDIRSPGLGDTAMYLCATSRTRTRGSSSGANVLTFGAGSRLTVL.

This sequence joins TRBV28 and TRBJ1-4, with 10 positions matching TRBD1. In germline, CDR1 is MDHEN, CDR2 SYDVKM. The J segment lost 6 bases and the V segment lost 1 base, leaving 5 bases of the junction unmatched. This CDR3 is built from 16 residues. The CDR3 region is CASSLYRGQGDEKLFF. The CDR3 DNA reads as TGTGCCAGCAGTTTATATCGCGGACAGGGGGATGAAAAACTGTTTTTT.

This clone was seen once. This chain connects TRBV6-6 to TRBJ2-2; D not resolved. Looked up from germline, CDR1 is MNHNY and CDR2 is SVGAGI (reference sequence). This CDR3 spans 14 amino acids. Trimming pared 0 bases from V and 1 base from J, leaving 3 bases between. The CDR3 nucleotides are TGTGCCAGCAGTTACTCACAGAACACCGGGGAGCTGTTTTTT. Residues: CASSYSQNTGELFF.

The chain is built from TRBV6-1 and TRBJ2-2, with TRBD1 matching 7 bases. This CDR3 has 14 amino acids. Germline CDR1 is MNHNS and CDR2 is SASEGT. Trimming at V came to 6 bases and at J to 4 bases, leaving 5 bases not matched to a gene. The CDR3 nucleotides read TGTGCCAGCAGGGTTGACAGGGCCACCGGGGAGCTGTTTTTT. It is translated as CASRVDRATGELFF.

The V and J genes are TRBV5-1 and TRBJ1-2, with a weak D call TRBD1 (6 bases). This CDR3 region has 14 residues. Trimming pared 0 bases from V and 4 bases from J, leaving 10 bases between. Germline V gene lookup returns CDR1 SGHRS and CDR2 YFSETQ. The CDR3 is CASSLAGDFYGYTF. For the CDR3, the DNA is TGCGCCAGCAGCTTGGCAGGGGACTTCTATGGCTACACCTTC. Full variable domain (rest looked up from reference TRBV5-1 and TRBJ1-2): KAGVTQTPRYLIKTRGQQVTLSCSPISGHRSVSWYQQTPGQGLQFLFEYFSETQRNKGNFPGRFSGRQFSNSRSEMNVSTLELGDSALYLCASSLAGDFYGYTFGSGTRLTVV.

This clone was picked up one time. The V and J genes are TRBV7-3 and TRBJ2-5; no clear D. V was clipped by 2 bases and J by 5 bases, with 9 bases between them. The CDR3 length is 13 residues. Germline loops: CDR1 SGHTA, CDR2 FQGTGA. This chain's CDR3 is CASSLVGLETQYF. The DNA of the CDR3 is TGTGCCAGCAGCTTAGTAGGGTTGGAGACCCAGTACTTC.

This chain joins TRBV4-3 and TRBJ1-6; a possible D gene is TRBD1 (5 bases). The CDR3 spans 17 residues. Germline assignment: CDR1 LGHNA and CDR2 YSLEER. Trimming removed 0 bases from V and 10 bases from J, with 19 bases in between. CDR3 loop: CASSQESAGGGTSPLHF. As DNA, the CDR3 is TGCGCCAGCAGCCAAGAAAGCGCGGGTGGAGGGACCTCACCCCTCCACTTT.

The chain carries TRBV25-1 and TRBJ2-7, with D uncertain. Trimming cost V 8 bases and J 9 bases, with 17 bases left between them. The germline gives CDR1 MGHDK, CDR2 SYGVNS. The CDR3 totals 12 residues. CDR3 DNA: TGTGCCAGCCCCGGCAATTTGGTGTGGCAGTACTTC. Translated, it gives CASPGNLVWQYF.

The chain combines TRBV27 with TRBJ2-2; 7 bases are shared with TRBD2. CDR3 length: 16 residues. The V gene's germline CDR1 is MNHEY and CDR2 SMNVEV (reference sequence). The V gene end was trimmed by 1 base and the J gene end by 0 bases; junction bases not matched to a gene: 2. CDR3 sequence: CASSLYLAANTGELFF. In DNA, the CDR3 is TGTGCCAGCAGTTTATATCTAGCGGCGAACACCGGGGAGCTGTTTTTT.